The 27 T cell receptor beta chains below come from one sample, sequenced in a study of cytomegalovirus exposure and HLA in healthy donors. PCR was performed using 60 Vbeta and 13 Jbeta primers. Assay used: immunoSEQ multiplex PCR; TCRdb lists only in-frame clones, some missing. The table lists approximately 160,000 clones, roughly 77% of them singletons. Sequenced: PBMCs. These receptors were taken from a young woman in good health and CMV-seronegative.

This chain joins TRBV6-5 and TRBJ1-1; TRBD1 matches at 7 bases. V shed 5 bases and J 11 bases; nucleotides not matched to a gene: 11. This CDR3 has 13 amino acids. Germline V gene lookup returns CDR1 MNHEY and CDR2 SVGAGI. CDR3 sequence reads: CASSHTRQGSAFF. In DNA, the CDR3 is TGTGCCAGCAGTCACACCCGACAGGGCTCTGCTTTCTTT.

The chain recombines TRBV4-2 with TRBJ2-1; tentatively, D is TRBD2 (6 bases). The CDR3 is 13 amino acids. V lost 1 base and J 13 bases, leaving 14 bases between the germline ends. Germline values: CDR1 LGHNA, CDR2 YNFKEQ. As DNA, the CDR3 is TGTGCCAGCAGCCAAGCTATGGCGGGGCCACAGTTCTTC. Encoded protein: CASSQAMAGPQFF.

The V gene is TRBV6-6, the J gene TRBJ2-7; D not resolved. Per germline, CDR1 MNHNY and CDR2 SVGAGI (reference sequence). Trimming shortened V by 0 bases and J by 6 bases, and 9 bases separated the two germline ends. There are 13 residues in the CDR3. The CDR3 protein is CASSYSISGEQYF. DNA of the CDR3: TGTGCCAGCAGTTACTCGATATCAGGCGAGCAGTACTTC.

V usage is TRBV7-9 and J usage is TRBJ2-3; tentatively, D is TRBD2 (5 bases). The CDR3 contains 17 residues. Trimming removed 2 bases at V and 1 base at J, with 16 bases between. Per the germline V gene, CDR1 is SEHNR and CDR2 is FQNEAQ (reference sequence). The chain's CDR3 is CASSLSLAGMGTDTQYF. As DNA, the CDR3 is TGTGCCAGCAGCTTAAGTTTGGCGGGTATGGGCACAGATACGCAGTATTTT.

The CDR3 reads CASSESGTGTYEQYF. Written as DNA, the CDR3 is TGCGCCAGCAGTGAGTCCGGAACAGGGACCTACGAGCAGTACTTC. This rearrangement joins TRBV10-1 to TRBJ2-5, with a possible D match to TRBD1 (6 bases). The DNA end lines up better with TRBJ2-7; the J call may be wrong. CDR1 is WNHNN and CDR2 is SYGVQD in the germline V gene (reference sequence). This CDR3 contains 15 residues.

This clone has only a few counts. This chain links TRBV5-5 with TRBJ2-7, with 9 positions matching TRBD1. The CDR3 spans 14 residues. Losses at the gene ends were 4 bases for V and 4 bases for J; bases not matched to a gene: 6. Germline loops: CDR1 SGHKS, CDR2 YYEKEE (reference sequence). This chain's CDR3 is CASSVGQGRYEQYF. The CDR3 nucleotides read TGTGCCAGCAGCGTGGGACAGGGCCGATACGAGCAGTACTTC.

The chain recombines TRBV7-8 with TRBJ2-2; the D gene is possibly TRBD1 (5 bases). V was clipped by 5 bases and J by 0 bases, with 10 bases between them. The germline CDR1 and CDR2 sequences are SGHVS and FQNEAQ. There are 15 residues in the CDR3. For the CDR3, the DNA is TGTGCCAGCAGCCCCGGACAAGCGAACACCGGGGAGCTGTTTTTT. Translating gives CASSPGQANTGELFF. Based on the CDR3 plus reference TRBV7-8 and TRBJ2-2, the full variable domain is GAGVSQSPRYKVAKRGQDVALRCDPISGHVSLFWYQQALGQGPEFLTYFQNEAQLDKSGLPSDRFFAERPEGSVSTLKIQRTQQEDSAVYLCASSPGQANTGELFFGEGSRLTVL.

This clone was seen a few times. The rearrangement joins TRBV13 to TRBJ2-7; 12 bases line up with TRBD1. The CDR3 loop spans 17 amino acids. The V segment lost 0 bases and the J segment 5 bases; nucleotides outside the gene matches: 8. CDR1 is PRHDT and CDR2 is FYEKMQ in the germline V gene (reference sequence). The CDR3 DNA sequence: TGTGCCAGCAGCTTAGGCCCTCCGGGACAGGGGGCGAACGAGCAGTACTTC. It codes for CASSLGPPGQGANEQYF.

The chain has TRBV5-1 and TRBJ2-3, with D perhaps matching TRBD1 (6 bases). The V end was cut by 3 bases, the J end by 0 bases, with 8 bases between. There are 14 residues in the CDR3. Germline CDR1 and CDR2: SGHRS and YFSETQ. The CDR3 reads CASSSQGSTDTQYF. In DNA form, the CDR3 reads TGCGCCAGCAGCTCACAGGGTAGCACAGATACGCAGTATTTT.

The CDR3 loop is CAARQISGNTIYF. The CDR3 DNA reads as TGTGCCGCACGACAGATCTCTGGAAACACCATATATTTT. V is TRBV6-1 and J is TRBJ1-3; a weak D match, TRBD1 (5 bases). V lost 11 bases, J lost 0 bases, and 11 bases lay in between. CDR1 and CDR2 from the germline V gene are MNHNS and SASEGT. The CDR3 contains 13 residues.

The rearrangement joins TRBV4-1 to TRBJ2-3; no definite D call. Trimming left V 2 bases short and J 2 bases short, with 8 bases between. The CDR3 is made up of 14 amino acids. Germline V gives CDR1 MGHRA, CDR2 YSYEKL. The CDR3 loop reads CASSQMPDTDTQYF. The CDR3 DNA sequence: TGCGCCAGCAGCCAAATGCCAGACACAGATACGCAGTATTTT.

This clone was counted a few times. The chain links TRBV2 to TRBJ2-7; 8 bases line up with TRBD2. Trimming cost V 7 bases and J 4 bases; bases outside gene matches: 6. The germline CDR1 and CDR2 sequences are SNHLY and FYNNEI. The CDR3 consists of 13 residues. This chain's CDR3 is CASNPSGYYEQYF. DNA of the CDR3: TGTGCCAGCAACCCTAGCGGGTATTACGAGCAGTACTTC. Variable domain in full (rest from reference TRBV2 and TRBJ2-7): EPEVTQTPSHQVTQMGQEVILRCVPISNHLYFYWYRQILGQKVEFLVSFYNNEISEKSEIFDDQFSVERPDGSNFTLKIRSTKLEDSAMYFCASNPSGYYEQYFGPGTRLTVT.

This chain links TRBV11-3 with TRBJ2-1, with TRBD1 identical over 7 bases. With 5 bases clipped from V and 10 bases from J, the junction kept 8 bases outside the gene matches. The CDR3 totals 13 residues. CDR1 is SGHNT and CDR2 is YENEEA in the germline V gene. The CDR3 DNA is TGTGCCAGCAGCCCCCGACAGGGTGGCGAGCAGTTCTTC. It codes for CASSPRQGGEQFF. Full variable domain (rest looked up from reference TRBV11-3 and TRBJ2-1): EAGVVQSPRYKIIEKKQPVAFWCNPISGHNTLYWYLQNLGQGPELLIRYENEEAVDDSQLPKDRFSAERLKGVDSTLKIQPAELGDSAVYLCASSPRQGGEQFFGPGTRLTVL.

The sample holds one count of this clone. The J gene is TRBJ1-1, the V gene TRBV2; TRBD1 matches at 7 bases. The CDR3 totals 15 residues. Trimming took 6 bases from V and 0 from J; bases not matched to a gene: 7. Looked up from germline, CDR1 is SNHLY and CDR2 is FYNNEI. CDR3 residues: CASRKEDRVNTEAFF. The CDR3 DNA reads TGTGCCAGCAGGAAGGAAGACAGGGTGAACACTGAAGCTTTCTTT.

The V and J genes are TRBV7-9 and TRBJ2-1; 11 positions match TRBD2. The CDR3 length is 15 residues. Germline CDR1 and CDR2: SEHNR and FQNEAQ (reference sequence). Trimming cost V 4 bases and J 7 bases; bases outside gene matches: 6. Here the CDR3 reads CASSSLAGGRNEQFF. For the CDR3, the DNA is TGTGCCAGCAGCTCCCTAGCGGGAGGTCGGAATGAGCAGTTCTTC.

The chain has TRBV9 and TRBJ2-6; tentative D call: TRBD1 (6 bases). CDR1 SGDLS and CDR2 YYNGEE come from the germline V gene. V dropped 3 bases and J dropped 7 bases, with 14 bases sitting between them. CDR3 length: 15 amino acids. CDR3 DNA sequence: TGTGCCAGCAGCGACGAGGGGGATGGTGCCAACGTCCTGACTTTC. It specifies CASSDEGDGANVLTF.

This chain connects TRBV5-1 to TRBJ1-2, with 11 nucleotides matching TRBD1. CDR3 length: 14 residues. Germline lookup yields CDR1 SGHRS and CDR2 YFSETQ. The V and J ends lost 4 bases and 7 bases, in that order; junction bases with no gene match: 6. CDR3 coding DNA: TGCGCCAGCAGCCCGGACAGGGGGCTTTTTGGCTACACCTTC. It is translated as CASSPDRGLFGYTF.

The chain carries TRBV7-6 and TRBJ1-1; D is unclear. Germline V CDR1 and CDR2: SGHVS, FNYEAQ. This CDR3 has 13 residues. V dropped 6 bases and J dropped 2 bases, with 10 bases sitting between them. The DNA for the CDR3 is TGTGCCAGCAGACTAAATGGTAACACTGAAGCTTTCTTT. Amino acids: CASRLNGNTEAFF.

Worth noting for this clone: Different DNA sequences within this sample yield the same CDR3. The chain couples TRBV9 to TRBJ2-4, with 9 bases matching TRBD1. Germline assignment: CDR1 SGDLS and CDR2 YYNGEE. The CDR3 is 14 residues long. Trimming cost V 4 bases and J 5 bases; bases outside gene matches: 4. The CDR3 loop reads CASSPRTGENIQYF. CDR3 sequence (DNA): TGTGCCAGCAGCCCAAGGACAGGGGAAAACATTCAGTACTTC.

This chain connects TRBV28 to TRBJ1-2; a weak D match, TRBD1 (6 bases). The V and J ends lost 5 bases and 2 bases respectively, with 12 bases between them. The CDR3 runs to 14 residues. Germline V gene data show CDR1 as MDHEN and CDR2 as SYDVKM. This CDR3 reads CASSLMQGNYGYTF. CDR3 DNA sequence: TGTGCCAGCAGTCTAATGCAGGGGAACTATGGCTACACCTTC.

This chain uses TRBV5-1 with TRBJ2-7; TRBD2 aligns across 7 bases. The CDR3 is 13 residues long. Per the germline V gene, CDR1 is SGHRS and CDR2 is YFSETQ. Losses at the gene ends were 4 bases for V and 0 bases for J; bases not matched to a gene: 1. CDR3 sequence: CASSASGSYEQYF. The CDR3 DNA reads TGCGCCAGCAGCGCTAGCGGCTCCTACGAGCAGTACTTC.

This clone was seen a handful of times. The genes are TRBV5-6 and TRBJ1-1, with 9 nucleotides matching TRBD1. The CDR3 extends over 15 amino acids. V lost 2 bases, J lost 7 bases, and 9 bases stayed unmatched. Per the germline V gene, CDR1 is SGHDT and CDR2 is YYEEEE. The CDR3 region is CASSFGTGWYGEAFF. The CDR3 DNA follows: TGTGCCAGCAGCTTCGGGACAGGGTGGTATGGTGAAGCTTTCTTT.

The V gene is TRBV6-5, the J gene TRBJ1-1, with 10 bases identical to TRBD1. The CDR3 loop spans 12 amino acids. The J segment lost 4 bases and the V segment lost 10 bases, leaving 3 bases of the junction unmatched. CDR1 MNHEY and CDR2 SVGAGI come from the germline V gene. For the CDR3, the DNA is TGTGCCACCGGGGACAGGGGCACTGAAGCTTTCTTT. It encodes CATGDRGTEAFF.

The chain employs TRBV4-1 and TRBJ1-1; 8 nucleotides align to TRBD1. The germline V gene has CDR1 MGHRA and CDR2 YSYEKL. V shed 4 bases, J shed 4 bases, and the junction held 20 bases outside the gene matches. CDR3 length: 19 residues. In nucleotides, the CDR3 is TGCGCCAGCAGCCCCCCCAGGGGGCAGGGAATCCAAAGGGGCACTGAAGCTTTCTTT. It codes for CASSPPRGQGIQRGTEAFF.

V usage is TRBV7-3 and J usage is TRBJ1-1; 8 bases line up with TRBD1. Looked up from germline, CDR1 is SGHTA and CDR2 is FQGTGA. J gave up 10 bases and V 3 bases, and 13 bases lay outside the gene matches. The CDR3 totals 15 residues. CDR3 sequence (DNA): TGTGCCAGCAGCTTCCAGACAGGGGAAGGAGTCGGAGCTTTCTTT. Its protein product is CASSFQTGEGVGAFF.

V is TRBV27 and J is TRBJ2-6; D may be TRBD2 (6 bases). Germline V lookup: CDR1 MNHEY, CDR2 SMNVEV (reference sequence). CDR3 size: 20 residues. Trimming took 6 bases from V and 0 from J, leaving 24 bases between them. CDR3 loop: CASRNYRDSNFGSGANVLTF. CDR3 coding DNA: TGTGCCAGCAGAAATTACCGGGACTCCAATTTCGGCTCTGGGGCCAACGTCCTGACTTTC.

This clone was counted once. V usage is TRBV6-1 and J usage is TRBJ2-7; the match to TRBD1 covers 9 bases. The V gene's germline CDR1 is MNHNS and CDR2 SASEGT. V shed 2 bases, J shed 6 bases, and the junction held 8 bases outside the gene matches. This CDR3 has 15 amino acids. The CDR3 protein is CASSERDRVSSEQYF. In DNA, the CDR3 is TGTGCCAGCAGTGAAAGGGACAGGGTCTCTTCCGAGCAGTACTTC.